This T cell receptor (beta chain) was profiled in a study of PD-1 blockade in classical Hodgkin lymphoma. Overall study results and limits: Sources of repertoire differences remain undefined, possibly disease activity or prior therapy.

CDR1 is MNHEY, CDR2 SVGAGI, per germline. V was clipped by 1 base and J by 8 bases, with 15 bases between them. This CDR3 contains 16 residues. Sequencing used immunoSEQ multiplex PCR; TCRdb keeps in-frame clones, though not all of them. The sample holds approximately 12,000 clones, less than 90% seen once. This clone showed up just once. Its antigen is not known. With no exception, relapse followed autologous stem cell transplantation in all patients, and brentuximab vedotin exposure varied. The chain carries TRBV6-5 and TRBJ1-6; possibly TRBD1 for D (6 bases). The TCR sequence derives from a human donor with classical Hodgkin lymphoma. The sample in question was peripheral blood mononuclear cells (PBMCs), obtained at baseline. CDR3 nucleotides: TGTGCCAGCAGTTACTTCCGGGGGGCTAATTATTCACCCCTCCACTTT. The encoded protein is CASSYFRGANYSPLHF.